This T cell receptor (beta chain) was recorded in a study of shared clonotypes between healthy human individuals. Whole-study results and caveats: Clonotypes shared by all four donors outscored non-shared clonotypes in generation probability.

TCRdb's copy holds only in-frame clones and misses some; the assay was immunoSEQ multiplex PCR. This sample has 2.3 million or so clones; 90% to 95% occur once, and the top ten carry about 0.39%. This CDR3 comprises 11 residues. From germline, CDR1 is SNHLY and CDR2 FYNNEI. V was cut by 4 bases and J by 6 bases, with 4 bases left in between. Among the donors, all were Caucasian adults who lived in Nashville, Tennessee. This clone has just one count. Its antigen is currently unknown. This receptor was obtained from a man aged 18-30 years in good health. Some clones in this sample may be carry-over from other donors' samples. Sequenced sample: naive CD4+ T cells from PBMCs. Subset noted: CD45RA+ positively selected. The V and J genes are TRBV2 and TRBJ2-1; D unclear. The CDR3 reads CASSGSNEQFF. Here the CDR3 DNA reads TGTGCCAGCAGTGGCTCCAATGAGCAGTTCTTC.